This T cell receptor beta chain derives from a study of early T cells in non-severe SARS-CoV-2 infection. Whole-study results and caveats: Clonotype matching in VDJdb favored anti-spike CD8 responses and did not capture private and CD4 specificities.

The length of the CDR3 is 13 residues. The V gene's germline CDR1 is SQVTM and CDR2 ANQGSEA. Trimming shortened V by 6 bases and J by 7 bases, and 16 bases separated the two germline ends. Unique molecular identifiers were attached to individual cDNA molecules. Each CDR3 protein is one row after TCRdb ran MiXCR on the 5' RACE reads. The sample holds some 30,000 distinct CDR3 sequences, around 7% seen once. This clonotype was seen ten or more times. The antigen is unknown. The sequence was collected from an adult who was a healthcare worker with PCR-confirmed SARS-CoV-2 infection or an uninfected control (not recorded which). The gene calls are TRBV29-1 and TRBJ2-1; D is tentatively TRBD1 or TRBD2 (5 bases each). The sequencing input was whole blood. CDR3 nucleotide sequence: TGCAGCGTGTGGGGGAGCGGTACAAATGAGCAGTTCTTC. It encodes CSVWGSGTNEQFF.